The source of this T cell receptor beta chain is a study of blood T cell repertoires in COVID-19. Study summary: Collection of acute and convalescent COVID-19 samples took place in the United States, Italy and Spain. T cells, B-cell-depleted T cells, or PBMCs supplied cDNA or gDNA.

Trimming removed 6 bases at V and 0 bases at J, with 14 bases between. CDR1 is MDHEN and CDR2 is SYDVKM in the germline V gene. The CDR3 is 15 residues long. Source study methods: Reference gene primer amplification gave estimated nucleated cell counts. Some clones are missing from TCRdb's copy, which holds only in-frame ones; the method was immunoSEQ multiplex PCR. V, J and clone size reflect that table, while D and trimming were determined from the DNA. The sample records around 120,000 clones, more than 75% being singletons. The receptor was derived from a human donor in a cohort sampled during active COVID-19. The sequencing sample was made of peripheral blood. The genes are TRBV28 and TRBJ1-2, with D possibly TRBD1 on 5 matching bases. The CDR3 protein is CASRTQGVSNYGYTF. The CDR3 region has the DNA TGTGCCAGCAGGACTCAAGGGGTCTCTAACTATGGCTACACCTTC.